The present T cell receptor (beta chain) was sequenced within a study of siplizumab effects on memory and regulatory T cells. Overall study findings and caveats: Apparently more diverse than memory cells, naive T cells also seemed major alloresponse contributors.

CDR1 and CDR2 from the germline V gene are SGHTA and FQGNSA. This CDR3 spans 17 amino acids. V was cut by 1 base and J by 1 base, with 14 bases left in between. For this clone: Its antigen is not known.

Sequencing used immunoSEQ multiplex PCR; TCRdb keeps in-frame clones, though not all of them. The sample has roughly 120,000 clones, around 94% seen once; the top ten hold under 2%. The origin of this receptor is a human donor in good health. The V gene is TRBV7-2, the J gene TRBJ1-5, with a possible D match to TRBD1 (5 bases). Sequencing was done on a sample of non-Treg CD4+ T cells sorted from blood. The CDR3 nucleotides are TGTGCCAGCAGCTTAGTATGGGCAGGGAGGAGCAATCAGCCCCAGCATTTT. Amino acids: CASSLVWAGRSNQPQHF.